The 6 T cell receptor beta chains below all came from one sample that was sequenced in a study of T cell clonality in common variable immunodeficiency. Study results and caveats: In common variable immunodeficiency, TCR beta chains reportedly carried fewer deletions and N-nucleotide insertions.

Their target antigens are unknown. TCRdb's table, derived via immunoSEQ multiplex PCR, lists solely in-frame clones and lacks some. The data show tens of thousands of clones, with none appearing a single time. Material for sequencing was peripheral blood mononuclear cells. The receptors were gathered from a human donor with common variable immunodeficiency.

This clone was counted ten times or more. CDR3 DNA, as far as it was read: TGTGCCAGCAGCTTGGTGAACGATTTAGTAGGGGGC. Its translation is CASSLVNDLVGG. The CDR3, in full, reads CASSLVNDLVGGYTF. The chain recombines TRBV5-4 with TRBJ1-2; D uncertain. The sequenced fragment ends 3 residues before the CDR3 boundary, so the rest is inferred from the germline J gene. This CDR3 contains 15 residues. Germline loops: CDR1 SGHNT, CDR2 YYREEE (reference sequence).

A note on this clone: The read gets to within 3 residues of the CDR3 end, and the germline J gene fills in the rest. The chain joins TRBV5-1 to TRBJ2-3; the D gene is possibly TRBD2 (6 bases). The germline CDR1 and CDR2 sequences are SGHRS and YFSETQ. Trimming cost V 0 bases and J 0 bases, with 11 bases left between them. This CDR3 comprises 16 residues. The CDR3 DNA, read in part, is TGCGCCAGCAGCTTGGTCGGCGGGGCTAGCACAGATACG. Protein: CASSLVGGASTDT. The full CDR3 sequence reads CASSLVGGASTDTQYF.

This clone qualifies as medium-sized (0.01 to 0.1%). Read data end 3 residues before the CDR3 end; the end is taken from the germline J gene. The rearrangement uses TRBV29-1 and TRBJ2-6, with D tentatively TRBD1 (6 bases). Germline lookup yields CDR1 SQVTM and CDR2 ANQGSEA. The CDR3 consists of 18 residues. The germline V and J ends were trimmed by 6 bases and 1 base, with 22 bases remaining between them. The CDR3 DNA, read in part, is TGCAGCGTCGCCCAACAGGGCTACCCATTTTCTGGGGCCAACGTC. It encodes CSVAQQGYPFSGANV. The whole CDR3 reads CSVAQQGYPFSGANVLTF.

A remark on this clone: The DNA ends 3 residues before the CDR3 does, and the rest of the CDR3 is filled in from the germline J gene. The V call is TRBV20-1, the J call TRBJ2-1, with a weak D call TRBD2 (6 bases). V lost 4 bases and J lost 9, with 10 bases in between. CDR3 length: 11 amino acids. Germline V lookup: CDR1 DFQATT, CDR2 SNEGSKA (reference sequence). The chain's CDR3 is CSATSEREQFF. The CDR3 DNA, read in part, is TGCAGTGCTACTAGCGAGCGTGAG.

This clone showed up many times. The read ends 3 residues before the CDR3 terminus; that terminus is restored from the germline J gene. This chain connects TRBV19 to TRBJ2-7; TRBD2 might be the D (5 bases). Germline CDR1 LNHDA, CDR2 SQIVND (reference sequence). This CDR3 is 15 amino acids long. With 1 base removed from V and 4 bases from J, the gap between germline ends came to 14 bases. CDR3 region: CASSIASGADYEQYF. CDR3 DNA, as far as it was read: TGTGCCAGTAGTATAGCCAGCGGCGCTGATTACGAG.

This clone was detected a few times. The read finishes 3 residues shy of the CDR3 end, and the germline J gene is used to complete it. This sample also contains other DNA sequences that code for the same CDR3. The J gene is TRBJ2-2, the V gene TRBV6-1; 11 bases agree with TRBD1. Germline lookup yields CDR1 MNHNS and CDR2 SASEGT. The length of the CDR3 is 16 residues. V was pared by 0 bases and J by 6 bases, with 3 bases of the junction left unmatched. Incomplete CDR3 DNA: TGTGCCAGCAGTGAAGCGGGACAGGGGGGCGCCGGGGAG. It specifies CASSEAGQGGAGE. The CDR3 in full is CASSEAGQGGAGELFF.